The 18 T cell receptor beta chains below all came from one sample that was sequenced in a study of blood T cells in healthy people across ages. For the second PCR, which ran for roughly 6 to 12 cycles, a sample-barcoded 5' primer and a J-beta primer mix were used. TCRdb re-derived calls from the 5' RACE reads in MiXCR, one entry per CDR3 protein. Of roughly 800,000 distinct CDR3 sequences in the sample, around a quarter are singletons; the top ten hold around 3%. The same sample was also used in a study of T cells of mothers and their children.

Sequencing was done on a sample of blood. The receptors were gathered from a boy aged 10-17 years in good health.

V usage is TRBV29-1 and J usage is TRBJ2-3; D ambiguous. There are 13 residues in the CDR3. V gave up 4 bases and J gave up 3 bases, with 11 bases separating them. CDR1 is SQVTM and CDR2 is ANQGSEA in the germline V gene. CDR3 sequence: CSVVGFRTDTQYF. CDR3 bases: TGCAGCGTTGTGGGGTTTAGAACAGATACGCAGTATTTT.

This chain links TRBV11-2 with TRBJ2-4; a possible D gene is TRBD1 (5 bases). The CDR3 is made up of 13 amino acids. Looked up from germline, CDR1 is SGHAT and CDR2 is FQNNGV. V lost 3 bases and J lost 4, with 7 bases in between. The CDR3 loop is CASSFSGKNIQYF. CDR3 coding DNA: TGTGCCAGCAGCTTCTCAGGGAAAAACATTCAGTACTTC.

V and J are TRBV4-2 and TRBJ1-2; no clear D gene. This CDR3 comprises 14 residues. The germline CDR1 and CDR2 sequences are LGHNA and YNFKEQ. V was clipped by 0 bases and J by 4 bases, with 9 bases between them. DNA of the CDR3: TGTGCCAGCAGCCAAGAAACCAGGAGCTATGGCTACACCTTC. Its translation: CASSQETRSYGYTF.

The CDR3 coding sequence is TGCGCCAGCGGCACTAGCGGGGTGTCCGGGGATACGCAGTATTTT. This gives the protein CASGTSGVSGDTQYF. The rearrangement links TRBV5-1 to TRBJ2-3; TRBD2 agrees at 10 bases. The CDR3 sequence is 15 residues long. The V gene end was trimmed by 7 bases and the J gene end by 6 bases; junction bases not matched to a gene: 11. Per germline, CDR1 SGHRS and CDR2 YFSETQ.

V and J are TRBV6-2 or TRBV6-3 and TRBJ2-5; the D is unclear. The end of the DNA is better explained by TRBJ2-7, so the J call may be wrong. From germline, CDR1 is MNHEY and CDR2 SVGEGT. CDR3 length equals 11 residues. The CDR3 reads CASSYRAEQYF. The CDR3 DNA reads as TGTGCCAGCAGTTACAGGGCCGAGCAGTACTTC.

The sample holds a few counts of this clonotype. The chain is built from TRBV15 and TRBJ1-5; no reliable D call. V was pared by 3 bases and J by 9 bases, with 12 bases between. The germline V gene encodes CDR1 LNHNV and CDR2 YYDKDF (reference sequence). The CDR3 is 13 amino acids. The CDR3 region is CATSRHTPRPQHF. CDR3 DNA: TGTGCCACCAGCAGGCATACCCCTCGGCCCCAGCATTTT.

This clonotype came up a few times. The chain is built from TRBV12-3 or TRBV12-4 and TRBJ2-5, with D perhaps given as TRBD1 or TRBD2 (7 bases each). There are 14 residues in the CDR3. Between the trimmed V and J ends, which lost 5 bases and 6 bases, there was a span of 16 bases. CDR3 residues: CASSPGGQPQTQYF. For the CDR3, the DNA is TGTGCCAGCAGTCCGGGGGGACAGCCGCAGACCCAGTACTTC.

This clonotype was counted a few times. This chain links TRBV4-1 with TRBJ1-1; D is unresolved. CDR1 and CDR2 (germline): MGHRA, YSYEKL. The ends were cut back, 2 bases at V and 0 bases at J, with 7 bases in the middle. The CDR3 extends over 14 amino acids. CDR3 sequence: CASSQFYMNTEAFF. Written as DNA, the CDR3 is TGCGCCAGCAGCCAATTCTATATGAACACTGAAGCTTTCTTT.

The CDR3, as DNA: TGTGCCAGCAGCCGTAAATTCACGACAGCAACTAATGAAAAACTGTTTTTT. Its protein is CASSRKFTTATNEKLFF. The chain couples TRBV7-9 to TRBJ1-4, with D maybe TRBD1 (5 bases). The V end lost 5 bases, the J end lost 0 bases, and 16 bases lay between the germline ends. Germline V gene data show CDR1 as SEHNR and CDR2 as FQNEAQ (reference sequence). The CDR3 length is 17 residues.

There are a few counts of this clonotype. Here the CDR3 DNA reads TGTGCCAGCAGCAAGGACAGGGGGAACGAAAAACTGTTTTTT. Its translation: CASSKDRGNEKLFF. The J gene is TRBJ1-4, the V gene TRBV28; 10 bases align to TRBD1. CDR1 and CDR2 from the germline V gene are MDHEN and SYDVKM. V shed 6 bases and J 8 bases; nucleotides not matched to a gene: 6. The CDR3 has 14 residues.

Written as DNA, the CDR3 is TGCAGTGCTAGAATTCGATTAGCGCCTCCCAAAAACATTCAGTACTTC. Amino acid sequence: CSARIRLAPPKNIQYF. This chain connects TRBV20-1 to TRBJ2-4, with a possible D match to TRBD2 (5 bases). CDR1 and CDR2 from the germline V gene are DFQATT and SNEGSKA (reference sequence). This CDR3 is built from 16 residues. V lost 2 bases to trimming and J lost 2 bases, with 16 bases between them.

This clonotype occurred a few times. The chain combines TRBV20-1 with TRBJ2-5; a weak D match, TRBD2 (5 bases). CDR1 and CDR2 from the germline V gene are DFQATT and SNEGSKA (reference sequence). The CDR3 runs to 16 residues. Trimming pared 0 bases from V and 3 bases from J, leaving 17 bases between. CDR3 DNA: TGCAGTGCTAGAGATATAAATACGGCGGGCGAAGAGACCCAGTACTTC. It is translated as CSARDINTAGEETQYF.

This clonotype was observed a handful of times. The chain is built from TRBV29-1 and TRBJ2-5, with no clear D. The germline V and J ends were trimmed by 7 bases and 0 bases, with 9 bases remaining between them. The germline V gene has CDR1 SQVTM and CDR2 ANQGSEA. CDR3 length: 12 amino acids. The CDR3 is CSANPNQETQYF. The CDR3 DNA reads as TGCAGCGCCAACCCTAACCAAGAGACCCAGTACTTC.

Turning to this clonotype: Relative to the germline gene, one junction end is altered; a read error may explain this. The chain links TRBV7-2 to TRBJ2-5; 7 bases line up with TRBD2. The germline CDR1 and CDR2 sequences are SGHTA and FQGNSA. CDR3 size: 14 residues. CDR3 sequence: CASSFQRGEEAQYF. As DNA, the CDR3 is TGTGCCAGCAGCTTCCAACGGGGGGAAGAGGCCCAGTACTTC.

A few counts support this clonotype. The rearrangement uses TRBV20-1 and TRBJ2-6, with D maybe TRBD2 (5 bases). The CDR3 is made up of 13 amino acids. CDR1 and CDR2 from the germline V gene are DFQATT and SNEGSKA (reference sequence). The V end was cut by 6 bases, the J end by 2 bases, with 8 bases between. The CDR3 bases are TGCAGTGCCCGGACTGCTGGGGCCAACGTCCTGACTTTC. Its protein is CSARTAGANVLTF.

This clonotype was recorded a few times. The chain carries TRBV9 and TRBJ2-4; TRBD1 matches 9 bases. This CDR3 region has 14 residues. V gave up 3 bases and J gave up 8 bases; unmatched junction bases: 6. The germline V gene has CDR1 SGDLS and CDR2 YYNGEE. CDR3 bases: TGTGCCAGCAGCGAAACAGGGGGCCGGGACATTCAGTACTTC. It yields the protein CASSETGGRDIQYF. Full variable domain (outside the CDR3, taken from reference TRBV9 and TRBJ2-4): DSGVTQTPKHLITATGQRVTLRCSPRSGDLSVYWYQQSLDQGLQFLIQYYNGEERAKGNILERFSAQQFPDLHSELNLSSLELGDSALYFCASSETGGRDIQYFGAGTRLSVL.

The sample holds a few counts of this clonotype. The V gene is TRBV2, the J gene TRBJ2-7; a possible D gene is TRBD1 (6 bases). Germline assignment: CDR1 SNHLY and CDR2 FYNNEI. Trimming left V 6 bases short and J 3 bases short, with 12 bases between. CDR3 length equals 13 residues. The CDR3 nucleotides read TGTGCCAGCAGCCCGGACAGAATCTACGAGCAGTACTTC. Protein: CASSPDRIYEQYF.

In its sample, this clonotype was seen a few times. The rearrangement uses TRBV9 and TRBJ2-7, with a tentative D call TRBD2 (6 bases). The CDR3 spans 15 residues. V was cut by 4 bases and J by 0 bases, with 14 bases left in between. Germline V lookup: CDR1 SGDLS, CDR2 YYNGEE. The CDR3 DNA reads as TGTGCCAGCAGCCCTCAGGCCGGGAGCTCCTACGAGCAGTACTTC. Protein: CASSPQAGSSYEQYF.